Detailed here is one T cell receptor (beta chain). Its antigen is currently unknown. This sample is drawn from a study of cytomegalovirus exposure and HLA in healthy donors. Germline V lookup: CDR1 MNHEY, CDR2 SVGAGI. CDR3 length equals 13 residues. V dropped 6 bases and J dropped 0 bases, with 9 bases sitting between them. Notes on the study in general: Common viral pathogens (according to a later analysis) appeared linked to several of the most significant clusters.

Both 60 Vbeta primers and 13 Jbeta primers went into the PCR. Clones were read by immunoSEQ multiplex PCR, and TCRdb kept only the in-frame ones, dropping some. The data hold approximately 130,000 clones, with about 79% observed a single time. V is TRBV6-5 and J is TRBJ2-7; TRBD1 is a possible D gene (6 bases). Input material: PBMCs. This clonotype was sampled from a female donor in good health and CMV-seropositive. The CDR3 reads CASSRDNSYEQYF. The CDR3 DNA is TGTGCCAGCAGCCGGGACAACTCCTACGAGCAGTACTTC.